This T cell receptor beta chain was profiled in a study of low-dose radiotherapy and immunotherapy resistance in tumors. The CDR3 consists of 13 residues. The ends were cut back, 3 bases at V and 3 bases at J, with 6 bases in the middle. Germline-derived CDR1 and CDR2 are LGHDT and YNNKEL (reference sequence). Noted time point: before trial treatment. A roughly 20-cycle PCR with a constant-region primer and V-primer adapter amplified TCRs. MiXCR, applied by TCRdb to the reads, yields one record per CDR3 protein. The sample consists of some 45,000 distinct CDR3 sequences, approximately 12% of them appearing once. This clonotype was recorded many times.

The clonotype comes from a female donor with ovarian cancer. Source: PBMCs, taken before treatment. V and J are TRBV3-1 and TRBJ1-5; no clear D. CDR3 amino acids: CASSQNFNQPQHF. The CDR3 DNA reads TGTGCCAGCAGCCAGAATTTCAATCAGCCCCAGCATTTT.